This T cell receptor (beta chain) is from a study of Ad26.COV2.S vaccination and SARS-CoV-2 variants. Across the whole study: Sample donor was a member of the COV1001 Ad26.COV2.S trial arm.

Treatment defined: 19 received Ad26.COV2.S at low or high dose, single or two shots; roughly five received placebo; per-sample allocation not given. All samples were drawn on day 63, counting from the first vaccine or placebo injection. V was shortened by 1 base and J by 5 bases, with 18 bases between the two germline ends. Germline V lookup: CDR1 SEHNR, CDR2 FQNEAQ (reference sequence). CDR3 size: 17 residues. Sequencing was performed with immunoSEQ multiplex PCR; in TCRdb, only in-frame clones are kept and a portion is missing. The sample holds approximately 410,000 clones, about 92% seen once. The sequencing used peripheral blood, collected in a trial of Ad26.COV2.S vaccine versus placebo. The TCR comes from a person between 18 and 65 years old who received the Ad26.COV2.S COVID-19 vaccine or a placebo. The V gene is TRBV7-9, the J gene TRBJ1-5, with D maybe TRBD1 (6 bases). CDR3 DNA sequence: TGTGCCAGCAGCTTAGTGGGCGGCGGGGACATCCATCAGCCCCAGCATTTT. Translating it yields CASSLVGGGDIHQPQHF.